The T cell receptor beta chain under discussion was sequenced for a study of CD8+CD57+ T cells in acquired aplastic anemia. Findings and limits, study-wide: Patients and controls shared 25 to 30 CD8+ CDR3 sequences, which appeared highly expressed in patients and within their immunodominant clones.

Remarks on this clonotype: As yet, its antigen is unknown.

Profiles of TCR beta VDJ and CDR3 were generated from a genomic DNA template. TCRdb passed the reads through MiXCR, listing each CDR3 protein once. The sample shows a few hundred thousand distinct CDR3 sequences, over 25% of them seen only once. The V gene end was trimmed by 3 bases and the J gene end by 4 bases; junction bases not matched to a gene: 9. The CDR3 is made up of 17 amino acids. Looked up from germline, CDR1 is SGHDT and CDR2 is YYEEEE. Patients who underwent sequencing had shown CD8+CD57+ cell expansion by flow cytometry. Each of the patients presented with severe acquired aplastic anemia.

This sequence was found in a human donor with aplastic anemia. The sequenced sample was sorted CD4+, CD8+, or CD8+CD57+ T cells (not recorded which) from PBMCs. The chain carries TRBV5-6 and TRBJ1-5; 11 nucleotides agree with TRBD1. CDR3 DNA: TGTGCCAGCAGCTCCACCGGGACAGGGGGAACAAATCAGCCCCAGCATTTT. It is translated as CASSSTGTGGTNQPQHF. Looking up the rest from reference TRBV5-6 and TRBJ1-5 gives the full variable domain: DAGVTQSPTHLIKTRGQQVTLRCSPKSGHDTVSWYQQALGQGPQFIFQYYEEEERQRGNFPDRFSGHQFPNYSSELNVNALLLGDSALYLCASSSTGTGGTNQPQHFGDGTRLSIL.